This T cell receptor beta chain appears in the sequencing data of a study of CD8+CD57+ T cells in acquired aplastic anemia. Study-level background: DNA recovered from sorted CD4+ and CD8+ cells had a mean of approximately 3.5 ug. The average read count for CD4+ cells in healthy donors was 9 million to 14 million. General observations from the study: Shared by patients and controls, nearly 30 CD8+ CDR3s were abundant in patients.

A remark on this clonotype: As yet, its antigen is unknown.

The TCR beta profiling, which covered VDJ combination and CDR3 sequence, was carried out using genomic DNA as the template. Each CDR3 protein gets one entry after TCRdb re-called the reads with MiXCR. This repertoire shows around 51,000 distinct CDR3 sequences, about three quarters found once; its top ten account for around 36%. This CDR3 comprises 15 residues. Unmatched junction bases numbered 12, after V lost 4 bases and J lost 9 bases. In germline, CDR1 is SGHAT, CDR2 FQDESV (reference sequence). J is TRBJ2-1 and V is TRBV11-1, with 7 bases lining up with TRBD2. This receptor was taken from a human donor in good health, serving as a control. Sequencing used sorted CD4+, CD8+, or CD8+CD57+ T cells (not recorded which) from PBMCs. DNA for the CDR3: TGTGCCAGCAGCTCCCGACTGGGCGGGGAGGGTGAGCAGTTCTTC. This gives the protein CASSSRLGGEGEQFF.